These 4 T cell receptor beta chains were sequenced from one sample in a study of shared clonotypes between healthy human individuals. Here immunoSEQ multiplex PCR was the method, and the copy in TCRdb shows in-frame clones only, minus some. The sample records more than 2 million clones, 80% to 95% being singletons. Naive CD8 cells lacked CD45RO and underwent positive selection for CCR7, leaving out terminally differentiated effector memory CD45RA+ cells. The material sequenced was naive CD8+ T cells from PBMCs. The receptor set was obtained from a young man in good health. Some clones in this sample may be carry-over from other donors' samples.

CDR3 in DNA: TGTGCCAGCACCAAGGGGGACACCCGCGAGCAGTACTTC. It is translated as CASTKGDTREQYF. The gene calls are TRBV27 and TRBJ2-7, with D maybe TRBD1 (6 bases). The germline gives CDR1 MNHEY, CDR2 SMNVEV (reference sequence). This CDR3 comprises 13 residues. Trimming removed 7 bases at V and 6 bases at J, with 16 bases between.

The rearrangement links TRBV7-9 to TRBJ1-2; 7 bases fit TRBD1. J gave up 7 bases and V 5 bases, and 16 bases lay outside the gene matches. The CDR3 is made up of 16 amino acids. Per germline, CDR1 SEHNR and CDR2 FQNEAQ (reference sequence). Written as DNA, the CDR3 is TGTGCCAGCAGCCTAAAGGGACAGCCGTTCGGTGGTGGCTACACCTTC. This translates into CASSLKGQPFGGGYTF.

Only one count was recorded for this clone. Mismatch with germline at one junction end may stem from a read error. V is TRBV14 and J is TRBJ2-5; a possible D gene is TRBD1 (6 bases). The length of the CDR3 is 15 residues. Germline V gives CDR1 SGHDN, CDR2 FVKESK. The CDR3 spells CASSQGTHSQETQYF. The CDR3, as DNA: TGTGCCAGCAGTCAAGGGACACACTCACAAGAGACCCAGTACTTC.

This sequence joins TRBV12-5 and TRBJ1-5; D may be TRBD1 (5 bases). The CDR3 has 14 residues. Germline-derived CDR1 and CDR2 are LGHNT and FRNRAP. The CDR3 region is CASSQGWGNQPQHF. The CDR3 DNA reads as TGTGCCAGCTCCCAGGGATGGGGCAATCAGCCCCAGCATTTT.